Listed here are 9 T cell receptor beta chains from one sample, sequenced in a study of post-analysis software for immune sequencing data. Points from the study as a whole: Roughly five TRBV segments were significantly more frequent in patients than in controls. TRBV5-6, TRBV5-1 and TRBV20-1 were among these segments.

The TCR beta cDNA libraries contained unique molecular identifiers. TCRdb used MiXCR to reprocess the PCR reads, holding one entry per CDR3 protein. Found here are approximately 570,000 distinct CDR3 sequences, roughly 47% of them singletons; the top ten hold about 1.5%. Their specific antigens are unknown. Sequenced input: blood. The source is a girl aged 10 to 17 with multiple sclerosis.

This clonotype showed up just a few times. The J gene is TRBJ2-5, the V gene TRBV24-1; no firm D call. Germline V lookup: CDR1 KGHDR, CDR2 SFDVKD. The CDR3 sequence is 15 residues long. Trimming left V 3 bases short and J 1 base short, with 11 bases between. The CDR3 loop reads CATSDSSATQETQYF. In DNA, the CDR3 is TGTGCCACCAGTGATAGCAGCGCCACCCAAGAGACCCAGTACTTC.

The chain links TRBV5-6 to TRBJ2-5; perhaps TRBD1 as D (5 bases). Trimming took off 4 bases at V and 5 bases at J, with 15 bases between the two ends. This CDR3 region has 14 residues. In germline, CDR1 is SGHDT, CDR2 YYEEEE. CDR3 in DNA: TGTGCCAGCAGCCCATCGCTGCCAGGGGAGACCCAGTACTTC. It is translated as CASSPSLPGETQYF.

A few counts support this clonotype. The rearrangement joins TRBV6-6 to TRBJ2-6; D is uncertain. Trimming took 8 bases from V and 0 from J, leaving 8 bases between them. The CDR3 runs to 14 residues. The germline gives CDR1 MNHNY, CDR2 SVGAGI (reference sequence). CDR3 nucleotide sequence: TGTGCCAGCCGGGTCTCCTCTGGGGCCAACGTCCTGACTTTC. Translation: CASRVSSGANVLTF.

The chain combines TRBV4-1 with TRBJ2-7; 10 bases match TRBD2. V was pared by 5 bases and J by 4 bases, with 8 bases of the junction left unmatched. The CDR3 covers 15 residues. Germline CDR1 is MGHRA and CDR2 is YSYEKL. CDR3 amino acids: CASSVIAGGKYEQYF. The CDR3 DNA sequence: TGCGCCAGCAGCGTTATAGCGGGAGGTAAATACGAGCAGTACTTC.

The V gene is TRBV10-3, the J gene TRBJ1-1; no definite D call. V was pared by 9 bases and J by 1 base, with 21 bases between. Germline loops: CDR1 ENHRY, CDR2 SYGVKD. The CDR3 has 16 amino acids. The chain's CDR3 is CAIIQAPITPNTEAFF. The CDR3 nucleotides are TGTGCCATTATTCAGGCACCGATAACCCCGAACACTGAAGCTTTCTTT.

There are many counts of this clonotype. The chain couples TRBV4-1 to TRBJ2-7, with 10 bases aligning to TRBD2. This CDR3 region has 16 residues. With V trimmed by 4 bases and J by 0 bases, 6 bases remained unmatched. Per germline, CDR1 MGHRA and CDR2 YSYEKL. The CDR3 spells CASSPGASGSSYEQYF. The CDR3 bases are TGCGCCAGCAGCCCCGGCGCTAGCGGGAGCTCCTACGAGCAGTACTTC.

This clonotype was observed a handful of times. This chain joins TRBV12-3 or TRBV12-4 and TRBJ1-2; D gene uncertain. V lost 3 bases, J lost 7 bases, and 6 bases lay in between. The CDR3 runs 11 residues. The CDR3 nucleotides read TGTGCCAGCAGTTTTGGATCTGGCTACACCTTC. It specifies CASSFGSGYTF.

This chain uses TRBV5-6 with TRBJ1-2; D is undetermined. V was pared by 4 bases and J by 7 bases, with 11 bases between. The length of the CDR3 is 12 residues. Germline CDR1 is SGHDT and CDR2 is YYEEEE. CDR3 DNA sequence: TGTGCCAGCAGCCCAGGAAGATCTGGCTACACCTTC. Translation: CASSPGRSGYTF.

The rearrangement joins TRBV20-1 to TRBJ2-1, with D unresolved. V gave up 0 bases and J gave up 1 base, with 7 bases separating them. Germline-derived CDR1 and CDR2 are DFQATT and SNEGSKA (reference sequence). This CDR3 contains 14 residues. The CDR3 protein is CSARDGGSYNEQFF. The CDR3 DNA sequence: TGCAGTGCTAGAGACGGCGGTTCCTACAATGAGCAGTTCTTC.